The 25 T cell receptor beta chains below come from one sample, sequenced in a study of Ad26.COV2.S vaccination and SARS-CoV-2 variants. Produced via immunoSEQ multiplex PCR; TCRdb's table is partial and in-frame only. Among fewer than 100,000 clones listed, roughly 85% were seen once. This material consisted of peripheral blood, taken after recovery from COVID-19. The receptors here all came from a human donor who had recovered from COVID-19.

This sequence joins TRBV27 and TRBJ2-3; unclear D gene. The CDR3 length is 14 residues. V was trimmed by 3 bases and J by 4 bases, leaving 11 bases between them. Looked up from germline, CDR1 is MNHEY and CDR2 is SMNVEV (reference sequence). The CDR3 DNA reads TGTGCCAGCAGTTTCTTCCGGTCGCCAGATACGCAGTATTTT. It yields the protein CASSFFRSPDTQYF.

The gene calls are TRBV11-2 and TRBJ2-2; 10 positions agree with TRBD2. There are 16 residues in the CDR3. Unmatched junction bases numbered 6, after V lost 6 bases and J lost 2 bases. Germline CDR1 SGHAT, CDR2 FQNNGV. The CDR3 sequence is CASRRIAGGNTGELFF. The CDR3, as DNA: TGTGCCAGCAGACGCATAGCGGGAGGAAACACCGGGGAGCTGTTTTTT. The complete variable domain, with remaining parts taken from reference TRBV11-2 and TRBJ2-2, reads EAGVAQSPRYKIIEKRQSVAFWCNPISGHATLYWYQQILGQGPKLLIQFQNNGVVDDSQLPKDRFSAERLKGVDSTLKIQPAKLEDSAVYLCASRRIAGGNTGELFFGEGSRLTVL.

This chain joins TRBV4-3 and TRBJ2-3; TRBD2 matches at 12 bases. The germline V gene encodes CDR1 LGHNA and CDR2 YSLEER. V was pared by 0 bases and J by 5 bases, with 9 bases of the junction left unmatched. This CDR3 is built from 18 residues. The CDR3: CASSQESSGRAGEDTQYF. DNA of the CDR3: TGCGCCAGCAGCCAAGAGTCTAGCGGGAGGGCCGGGGAAGATACGCAGTATTTT.

The gene calls are TRBV18 and TRBJ1-4, with D uncertain. Germline V gene data show CDR1 as KGHSH and CDR2 as LQKENI. V lost 2 bases and J 5 bases, leaving 15 bases between the germline ends. The CDR3 is 16 amino acids. In DNA form, the CDR3 reads TGTGCCAGCTCACCAGGGATCGGCGGAAGGAATGAAAAACTGTTTTTT. Translated, it gives CASSPGIGGRNEKLFF.

The CDR3, as DNA: TGTGCCAGCAGCCAAGGGGTGGGGGAGAATGAGCAGTTCTTC. This codes for CASSQGVGENEQFF. The genes are TRBV4-2 and TRBJ2-1; D is tentatively TRBD1 or TRBD2 (5 bases each). This CDR3 spans 14 amino acids. Per germline, CDR1 LGHNA and CDR2 YNFKEQ. V lost 1 base to trimming and J lost 7 bases, with 11 bases between them.

V and J are TRBV19 and TRBJ2-1; 8 nucleotides agree with TRBD2. This CDR3 contains 13 residues. The V segment lost 8 bases and the J segment 10 bases; nucleotides outside the gene matches: 10. The germline CDR1 and CDR2 sequences are LNHDA and SQIVND (reference sequence). The CDR3 DNA reads TGTGCCAGTGAAACCAGCGGGAGAAAGGAGCAGTTCTTC. It codes for CASETSGRKEQFF.

The CDR3: CASSLLAGEVNTQYF. The CDR3 DNA sequence: TGTGCCAGCAGTTTGCTAGCGGGAGAGGTAAATACGCAGTATTTT. V is TRBV27 and J is TRBJ2-3, with 10 bases matching TRBD2. The CDR3 spans 15 residues. The germline CDR1 and CDR2 sequences are MNHEY and SMNVEV (reference sequence). J was trimmed by 7 bases and V by 3 bases; bases with no gene match: 7.

In this sample, this clone turned up once. J is TRBJ1-2 and V is TRBV19, with a tentative D call TRBD1 (5 bases). This CDR3 contains 14 residues. V was shortened by 5 bases and J by 3 bases, with 13 bases between the two germline ends. Germline V CDR1 and CDR2: LNHDA, SQIVND (reference sequence). CDR3 sequence (DNA): TGTGCCAGTAGTGCAGGGTGGATGGACTATGGCTACACCTTC. As protein: CASSAGWMDYGYTF. The complete variable domain, with remaining parts taken from reference TRBV19 and TRBJ1-2, reads DGGITQSPKYLFRKEGQNVTLSCEQNLNHDAMYWYRQDPGQGLRLIYYSQIVNDFQKGDIAEGYSVSREKKESFPLTVTSAQKNPTAFYLCASSAGWMDYGYTFGSGTRLTVV.

The V gene is TRBV7-2, the J gene TRBJ1-1; possibly TRBD1 for D (5 bases). The V and J ends lost 4 bases and 8 bases respectively, with 14 bases between them. This CDR3 spans 13 amino acids. Germline V gene lookup returns CDR1 SGHTA and CDR2 FQGNSA. CDR3 DNA sequence: TGTGCCAGCAGCTGGGGTACTTGGGGCGAAGCTTTCTTT. Residues: CASSWGTWGEAFF.

This chain uses TRBV5-1 with TRBJ1-1, with a weak D call TRBD1 (5 bases). The CDR3 is 15 residues long. V dropped 2 bases and J dropped 1 base, with 12 bases sitting between them. Germline CDR1 reads SGHRS; CDR2 reads YFSETQ. Here the CDR3 reads CASSLSGTQNTEAFF. In DNA form, the CDR3 reads TGCGCCAGCAGCTTATCAGGGACTCAGAACACTGAAGCTTTCTTT.

The V gene is TRBV28, the J gene TRBJ1-6; TRBD1 might be the D (5 bases). Germline V gives CDR1 MDHEN, CDR2 SYDVKM. The ends were cut back, 3 bases at V and 5 bases at J, with 11 bases in the middle. This CDR3 contains 15 residues. The CDR3 nucleotides are TGTGCCAGCAGTTTGAGAGGGGTTGATAATTCACCCCTCCACTTT. Protein sequence: CASSLRGVDNSPLHF.

This clone was seen only once. The CDR3, as DNA: TGTGCCAGCAGCGGATTTAGGGACCGCAACTATGGCTACACCTTC. Translated, it gives CASSGFRDRNYGYTF. V usage is TRBV5-4 and J usage is TRBJ1-2; possibly TRBD1 for D (5 bases). The V end lost 4 bases, the J end lost 2 bases, and 15 bases lay between the germline ends. Germline-derived CDR1 and CDR2 are SGHNT and YYREEE (reference sequence). The CDR3 loop spans 15 amino acids.

The DNA for the CDR3 is TGTGCCAGCGGGGGGGGGCAGTCCTACGAGCAGTACTTC. Translation gives CASGGGQSYEQYF. The chain employs TRBV7-2 and TRBJ2-7, with a possible D match to TRBD2 (7 bases). Looked up from germline, CDR1 is SGHTA and CDR2 is FQGNSA. The CDR3 length is 13 residues. The V end was cut by 8 bases, the J end by 1 base, with 12 bases between.

This clone showed up just a few times. The rearrangement links TRBV28 to TRBJ1-6, with 11 bases that match TRBD1. The CDR3 consists of 16 residues. Germline CDR1 and CDR2: MDHEN and SYDVKM. Losses at the gene ends were 1 base for V and 9 bases for J; bases not matched to a gene: 5. The CDR3 here is CASSLSTGTGGSPLHF. The CDR3 DNA follows: TGTGCCAGCAGTTTATCGACAGGGACAGGGGGTTCACCCCTCCACTTT. The variable domain in full, completed from reference TRBV28 and TRBJ1-6, reads DVKVTQSSRYLVKRTGEKVFLECVQDMDHENMFWYRQDPGLGLRLIYFSYDVKMKEKGDIPEGYSVSREKKERFSLILESASTNQTSMYLCASSLSTGTGGSPLHFGNGTRLTVT.

V usage is TRBV19 and J usage is TRBJ1-6, with D possibly matching TRBD1 (5 bases). The CDR3 length is 13 residues. V was shortened by 3 bases and J by 8 bases, with 8 bases between the two germline ends. From germline, CDR1 is LNHDA and CDR2 SQIVND (reference sequence). The CDR3 DNA follows: TGTGCCAGTAGTATCAGGGATGATTCACCCCTCCACTTT. It yields the protein CASSIRDDSPLHF.

The V gene is TRBV29-1, the J gene TRBJ1-1; D is possibly TRBD1 (5 bases). CDR1 is SQVTM and CDR2 is ANQGSEA in the germline V gene. V lost 3 bases and J lost 1, with 9 bases in between. This CDR3 region has 13 residues. The CDR3 loop reads CSVERGKNTEAFF. DNA for the CDR3: TGCAGCGTTGAGAGGGGAAAGAACACTGAAGCTTTCTTT.

This CDR3 reads CASSWGQDNEQFF. The CDR3 nucleotides read TGTGCCAGCAGTTGGGGGCAAGACAATGAGCAGTTCTTC. This chain connects TRBV27 to TRBJ2-1; maybe TRBD1 (6 bases). Trimming cost V 4 bases and J 5 bases, with 9 bases left between them. Germline loops: CDR1 MNHEY, CDR2 SMNVEV (reference sequence). This CDR3 has 13 residues.

The V and J genes are TRBV5-4 and TRBJ2-3; tentative D call: TRBD2 (6 bases). The V end lost 4 bases, the J end lost 13 bases, and 22 bases lay between the germline ends. The CDR3 is 14 amino acids. Germline CDR1 and CDR2: SGHNT and YYREEE (reference sequence). CDR3 coding DNA: TGTGCCAGCAGCAGCCCGGACTACCACCCTCGCGAGTATTTT. Translating it yields CASSSPDYHPREYF.

The chain has TRBV7-2 and TRBJ2-5; TRBD2 agrees at 15 bases. Germline CDR1 and CDR2: SGHTA and FQGNSA. V lost 5 bases to trimming and J lost 4 bases; unmatched junction nucleotides: 11. The CDR3 sequence is 18 residues long. As DNA, the CDR3 is TGTGCCAGCAGCACACCAGGACTAGCGGGAGGGCGGGGAGAGACCCAGTACTTC. This sequence encodes CASSTPGLAGGRGETQYF.

The chain combines TRBV29-1 with TRBJ1-1; 7 nucleotides line up with TRBD1. Germline values: CDR1 SQVTM, CDR2 ANQGSEA. The V segment lost 7 bases and the J segment 2 bases; nucleotides outside the gene matches: 7. This CDR3 spans 13 amino acids. DNA of the CDR3: TGCAGCGCTGGAAACAGGGGTAACACTGAAGCTTTCTTT. Translated, it gives CSAGNRGNTEAFF.

This sequence joins TRBV7-3 and TRBJ1-1, with 7 nucleotides matching TRBD1. The CDR3 consists of 19 residues. V trimming: 2 bases; J trimming: 1 base; junction bases outside the gene matches: 16. In germline, CDR1 is SGHTA, CDR2 FQGTGA. CDR3 nucleotides: TGTGCCAGCAGCTTACGTGGGCAGGGGGTCTTCAGAGGGAACACTGAAGCTTTCTTT. Its translation is CASSLRGQGVFRGNTEAFF.

The V call is TRBV27, the J call TRBJ2-7; no clear D gene. Germline V gene sequence: CDR1 MNHEY, CDR2 SMNVEV (reference sequence). CDR3 length equals 14 residues. V lost 3 bases, J lost 7 bases, and 16 bases lay in between. The CDR3 DNA reads TGTGCCAGCAGTTTTACGGGCCTCTACGATGAGCAGTACTTC. Its translation: CASSFTGLYDEQYF.

CDR3 sequence: CASSEGGGNQPQHF. The CDR3 region has the DNA TGTGCCAGCAGCGAAGGGGGGGGGAATCAGCCCCAGCATTTT. The chain has TRBV7-2 and TRBJ1-5; D is possibly TRBD1 (6 bases). The CDR3 loop spans 14 amino acids. Germline CDR1 and CDR2: SGHTA and FQGNSA. V was cut by 5 bases and J by 4 bases, with 12 bases left in between.

J is TRBJ1-2 and V is TRBV28; D unclear. CDR3 length: 15 amino acids. Germline CDR1 reads MDHEN; CDR2 reads SYDVKM. V shed 5 bases and J shed 5 bases, with 18 bases lying between them. This CDR3 is CASSASEGRRYGYTF. The CDR3 coding sequence is TGTGCCAGCAGTGCCTCGGAAGGGAGAAGATATGGCTACACCTTC.

As to this clone: The junction shows a germline mismatch at one end, possibly a read error. The chain's CDR3 is CASSLAGALNF. In DNA form, the CDR3 reads TGTGCCAGCAGCTTAGCGGGGGCCCTTAACTTC. This chain links TRBV7-2 with TRBJ2-7; maybe TRBD1 (6 bases). The V gene's germline CDR1 is SGHTA and CDR2 FQGNSA. This CDR3 comprises 11 residues.